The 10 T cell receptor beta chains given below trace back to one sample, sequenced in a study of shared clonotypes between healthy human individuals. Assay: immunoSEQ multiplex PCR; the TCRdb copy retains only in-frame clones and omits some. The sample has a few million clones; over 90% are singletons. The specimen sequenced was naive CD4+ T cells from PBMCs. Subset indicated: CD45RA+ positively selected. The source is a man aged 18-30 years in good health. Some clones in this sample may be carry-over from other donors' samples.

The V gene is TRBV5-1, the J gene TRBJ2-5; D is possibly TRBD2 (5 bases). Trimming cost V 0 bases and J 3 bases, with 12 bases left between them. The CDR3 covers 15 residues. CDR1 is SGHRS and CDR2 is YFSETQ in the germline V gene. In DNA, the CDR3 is TGCGCCAGCAGCTTGGCCGGGAATTTTAAAGAGACCCAGTACTTC. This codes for CASSLAGNFKETQYF.

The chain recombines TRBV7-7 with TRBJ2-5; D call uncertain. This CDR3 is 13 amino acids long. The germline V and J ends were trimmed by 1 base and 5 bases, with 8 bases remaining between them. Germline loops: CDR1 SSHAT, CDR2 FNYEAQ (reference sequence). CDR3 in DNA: TGTGCCAGCAGCTTAGACAGAGCGGAGACCCAGTACTTC. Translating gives CASSLDRAETQYF. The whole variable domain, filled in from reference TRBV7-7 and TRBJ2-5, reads GAGVSQSPRYKVTKRGQDVTLRCDPISSHATLYWYQQALGQGPEFLTYFNYEAQPDKSGLPSDRFSAERPEGSISTLTIQRTEQRDSAMYRCASSLDRAETQYFGPGTRLLVL.

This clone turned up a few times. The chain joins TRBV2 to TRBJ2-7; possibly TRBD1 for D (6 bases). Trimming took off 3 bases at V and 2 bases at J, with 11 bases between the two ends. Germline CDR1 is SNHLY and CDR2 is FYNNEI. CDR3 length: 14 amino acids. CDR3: CASSDRGPTYEQYF. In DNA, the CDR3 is TGTGCCAGCAGTGACAGGGGTCCTACCTACGAGCAGTACTTC.

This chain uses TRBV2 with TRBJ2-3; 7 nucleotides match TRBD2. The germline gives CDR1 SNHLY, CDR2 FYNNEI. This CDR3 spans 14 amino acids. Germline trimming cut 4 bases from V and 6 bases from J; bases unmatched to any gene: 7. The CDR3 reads CASSAAGVQDTQYF. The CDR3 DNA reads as TGTGCCAGCAGTGCGGCGGGAGTACAGGATACGCAGTATTTT.

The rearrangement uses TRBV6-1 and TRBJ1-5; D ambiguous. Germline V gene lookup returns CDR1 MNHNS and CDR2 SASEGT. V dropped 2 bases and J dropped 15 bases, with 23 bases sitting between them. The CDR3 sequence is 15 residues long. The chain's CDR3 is CASSESEGWHSGGHF. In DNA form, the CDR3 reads TGTGCCAGCAGTGAATCGGAGGGCTGGCACAGCGGCGGGCATTTT.

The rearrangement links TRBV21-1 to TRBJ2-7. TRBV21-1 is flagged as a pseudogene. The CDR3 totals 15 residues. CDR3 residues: CASSKVPGSSYEQYF. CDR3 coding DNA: TGTGCCAGCAGCAAAGTTCCAGGGAGCTCCTACGAGCAGTACTTC.

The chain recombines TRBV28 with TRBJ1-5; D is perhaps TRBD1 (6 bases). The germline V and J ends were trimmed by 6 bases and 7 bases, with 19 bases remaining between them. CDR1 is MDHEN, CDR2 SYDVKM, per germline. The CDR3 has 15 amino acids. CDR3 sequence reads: CASRPSAGAAQPQHF. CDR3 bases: TGTGCCAGCAGGCCTAGTGCAGGGGCCGCACAGCCCCAGCATTTT. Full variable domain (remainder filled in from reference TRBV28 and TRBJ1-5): DVKVTQSSRYLVKRTGEKVFLECVQDMDHENMFWYRQDPGLGLRLIYFSYDVKMKEKGDIPEGYSVSREKKERFSLILESASTNQTSMYLCASRPSAGAAQPQHFGDGTRLSIL.

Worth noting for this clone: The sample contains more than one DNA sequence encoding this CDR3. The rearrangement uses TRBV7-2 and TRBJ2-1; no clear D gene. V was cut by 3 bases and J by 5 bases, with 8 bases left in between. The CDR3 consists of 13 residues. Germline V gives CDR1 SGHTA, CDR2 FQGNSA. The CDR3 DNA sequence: TGTGCCAGCAGCTTGGGCCTCAACAATGAGCAGTTCTTC. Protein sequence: CASSLGLNNEQFF.

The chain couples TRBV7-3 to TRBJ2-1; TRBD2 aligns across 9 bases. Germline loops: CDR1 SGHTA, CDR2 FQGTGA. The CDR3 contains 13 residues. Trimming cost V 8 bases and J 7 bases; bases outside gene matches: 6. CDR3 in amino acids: CASALAGMNEQFF. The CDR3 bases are TGTGCCAGCGCCCTAGCGGGGATGAATGAGCAGTTCTTC.

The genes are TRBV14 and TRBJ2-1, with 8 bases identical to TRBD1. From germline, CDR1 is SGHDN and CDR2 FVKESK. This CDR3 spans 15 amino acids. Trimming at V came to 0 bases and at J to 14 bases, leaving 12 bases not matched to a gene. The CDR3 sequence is CASSQDYKGRTGKFF. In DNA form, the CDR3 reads TGTGCCAGCAGCCAAGATTATAAGGGACGGACAGGGAAGTTCTTC.